The present T cell receptor beta chain was sequenced within a study of T-cell memory formation after mild COVID-19. TCRdb re-called the 5' RACE reads with MiXCR, one entry per CDR3 protein. This table holds some 68,000 distinct CDR3 sequences, roughly a sixth found once. Trimming shortened V by 0 bases and J by 2 bases, and 8 bases separated the two germline ends. The CDR3 is 14 residues long. Per the germline V gene, CDR1 is SGHRS and CDR2 is YFSETQ. Material: PBMCs or a T cell subset sorted from them (not recorded which). The receptor was derived from an adult woman who had mild COVID-19 (a few samples of this study predate the infection). Cell type and time point are not known. The rearrangement uses TRBV5-1 and TRBJ1-1, with D unresolved. For the CDR3, the DNA is TGCGCCAGCAGCTTGGAACCGGCAAACACTGAAGCTTTCTTT. Translation: CASSLEPANTEAFF.